The clone carrying this T cell receptor beta chain showed up many times. Its target is unknown. This beta chain turned up in a library designed for alpha chains; as an off-target read, its abundance says little. Germline V gene sequence: CDR1 LGHDT, CDR2 YNNKEL (reference sequence). This CDR3 is built from 12 residues. The germline V and J ends were trimmed by 0 bases and 4 bases, with 3 bases remaining between them. The record originates from a study of spatial heterogeneity in lung cancer. On the study more broadly: Beta-chain sequences were consistently detected more often than alpha-chain sequences. Raw reads showed each unique TCR and UMI combination turning up more than ten times on average.

Unique molecular identifiers tagged every individual TCR cDNA molecule. MiXCR, applied by TCRdb to the 5' RACE reads, yields one record per CDR3 protein. The data contain 7,500 to 10,000 distinct CDR3 sequences, 13% to 15% of them seen just once; the ten biggest clones take up roughly an eighth. As for time point: sample taken at primary tumor resection. Study results and caveats: Intratumoral expanded alpha and beta TCR counts were found to track tumor mutation counts.

The receptor comes from a male donor with early-stage non-small cell lung cancer. V is TRBV3-1 and J is TRBJ1-2; D not certain. The material sequenced was lung tumor tissue, taken at surgery. The DNA of the CDR3 is TGTGCCAGCAGCCAAGAGCTCTATGGCTACACCTTC. Residues: CASSQELYGYTF.